This T cell receptor (beta chain) was profiled in a study of blood T cell repertoires in COVID-19. In the study overall: The origin of the acute and convalescent COVID-19 samples was the United States, Italy and Spain. PBMCs, B-cell-depleted T cells, or T cells provided the cDNA or gDNA that made up the material.

It was during active infection that Seattle patients were enrolled and then longitudinally followed. Original handling: Estimated nucleated cell counts came from reference gene primer amplification. The protocol was immunoSEQ multiplex PCR, while the TCRdb copy is restricted to in-frame clones and leaves out a portion. V and J calls plus clone size are reproduced from that table; the DNA served to infer D and trimming. The sample yields 250,000 or so clones, over 90% seen once. The CDR3 is 14 amino acids. V was shortened by 3 bases and J by 4 bases, with 10 bases between the two germline ends. Germline-derived CDR1 and CDR2 are MNHNS and SASEGT.

The receptor was derived from a man aged 30 to 39 with COVID-19, enrolled during active disease. This chain links TRBV6-1 with TRBJ1-5; D perhaps matches TRBD1 (5 bases). Input material: peripheral blood. The CDR3 loop reads CASSEFDRNQPQHF. The CDR3 coding sequence is TGTGCCAGCAGTGAGTTTGACAGAAATCAGCCCCAGCATTTT.